This record looks at one T cell receptor beta chain sequence and its context. It lacks a known antigen. There are no base qualities to consult, and no much larger clone falls within one base. PBMCs were isolated by Ficoll-Paque density gradient centrifugation. The sequencer was an Illumina NovaSeq 6000. TCRalpha and TCRbeta cDNA libraries were constructed by 5'RACE with constant-segment primers, with sample barcodes and unique molecular identifiers being introduced. RNA was extracted from every sample with Trizol reagent. The libraries were amplified in two PCR steps, and the second step added a second sample barcode and Illumina TruSeq adapters. Libraries were sequenced on an Illumina NovaSeq with 2 x 150 bp paired-end reads. Regarding the original processing steps: Demultiplexing of reads and collapsing into UMI-guided consensus sequences were performed with migec v1.2.7. Using mixcr v2.1.11, UMI consensuses were aligned to TRA and TRB V and J templates and then assembled into clonotypes. A clonotype was counted as expanded or contracted only if both edgeR and NoisET called the change significant, with noise models trained on biological replicates. edgeR calls used a false discovery rate-adjusted p below 0.01 and a log2 fold-change threshold of 1. As an exploratory analysis of dynamics, max-normalized trajectories of the 1000 most abundant clonotypes were examined with PCA combined with hierarchical clustering. Separately sequenced CD4+ and CD8+ repertoires were used to assign a CD4 or CD8 phenotype to each responding clone. Clones were called with MiXCR by TCRdb after fastp trimmed the public reads at Q25, and only in-frame beta chains were retained. Duplicate CDR3 protein sequences are folded into a single record with the most common DNA and genes. Clone size and V and J calls follow TCRdb, not the original study. The sample table holds 400,000 to 500,000 distinct CDR3 sequences, of which around 20% were seen once. The ten top clones hold roughly 8.4% of the sample.

Reading the germline V gene gives CDR1 SGHNT and CDR2 YENEEA. The CDR3 holds 16 amino acids from the cysteine to the phenylalanine. Here the CDR3 DNA is all that survives: 48 bases in frame from base 1. After removal of 3 bases from V and 9 bases from J, the junction retains 14 bases not matched to a gene. This record comes from a study of T-cell memory formation after mild COVID-19 (dated by TCRdb to 2020 to 2023). Background for the entire study: TCR sequence clusters from the two donors were found to be largely donor specific. T-cell clones expanding and contracting after mild COVID-19 in two donors were tracked by longitudinal TCRalpha and TCRbeta repertoire sequencing. Two young, previously healthy adult volunteers made up the cohort, one male and one female. The research as a whole found: Only two mild cases were covered in the study, and larger cohorts including severe cases with pre-infection samples were considered necessary. Some responding clones were detected in pre-infection memory, which suggested that pre-existing cross-reactive memory T cells had joined the SARS-CoV-2 response. The second-wave clones that peaked on day 37 were not confirmed to be SARS-CoV-2 specific. Contracting CD4+ clones were located mainly in the CM and EM memory subsets, whereas CD8+ clones were found to be enriched in EMRA. Clones that contracted from day 15 to 85 showed balanced CD4/CD8 phenotypes, whereas a second wave of clones that expanded from day 15 to 37 leaned towards CD4+.

The rearrangement combines TRBV11-3 with TRBJ2-4; the junction holds 7 bases that match TRBD1. This TCR derives from an adult woman who had mild COVID-19 (a few samples of this study predate the infection). The sample titles of this study are shuffled in the database, so cell type and time point are left out; the donor was told from shared clones. The specimen sequenced was PBMCs or a T cell subset sorted from them (not recorded which). This receptor has the CDR3 CASSFLTGTEGSIQYF. The sequenced DNA is TGTGCCAGCAGCTTCCTGACAGGGACCGAGGGGTCCATTCAGTACTTC. Reference TRBV11-3 and TRBJ2-4 genes cover what lies past the CDR3, so the full variable domain is EAGVVQSPRYKIIEKKQPVAFWCNPISGHNTLYWYLQNLGQGPELLIRYENEEAVDDSQLPKDRFSAERLKGVDSTLKIQPAELGDSAVYLCASSFLTGTEGSIQYFGAGTRLSVL.